Below are 21 T cell receptor beta chains sequenced from a single sample in a study of cytomegalovirus exposure and HLA in healthy donors. PCR primers comprised 60 Vbeta and 13 Jbeta primers. Method: immunoSEQ multiplex PCR; TCRdb's copy keeps in-frame clones and lacks some. The sample has 20,000 to 25,000 clones; around 77% are singletons. The sequenced sample consisted of PBMCs. These receptor sequences come from a man in his sixties in good health and CMV-seronegative.

This sequence joins TRBV9 and TRBJ2-7, with 8 bases lining up with TRBD1. CDR3 size: 15 residues. The germline CDR1 and CDR2 sequences are SGDLS and YYNGEE. With 0 bases clipped from V and 4 bases from J, the junction kept 6 bases outside the gene matches. CDR3 loop: CASSVVPGGEYEQYF. In DNA form, the CDR3 reads TGTGCCAGCAGCGTAGTCCCAGGGGGCGAGTACGAGCAGTACTTC.

The table lists this clone with a few counts. This chain links TRBV4-2 with TRBJ2-5, with a possible D match to TRBD2 (5 bases). Germline assignment: CDR1 LGHNA and CDR2 YNFKEQ. Trimming shortened V by 0 bases and J by 5 bases, and 7 bases separated the two germline ends. CDR3 size: 13 residues. CDR3 protein: CASSQEEGETQYF. As DNA, the CDR3 is TGTGCCAGCAGCCAAGAAGAGGGCGAGACCCAGTACTTC.

This clone was observed a single time. The chain has TRBV5-1 and TRBJ1-5; the D gene is possibly TRBD1 (6 bases). Germline CDR1 is SGHRS and CDR2 is YFSETQ. The CDR3 spans 15 residues. Deletions cut 0 bases from V and 6 bases from J, with 13 bases between. The CDR3 DNA is TGCGCCAGCAGCTTGGAGGGGGTAGCGGGTCAGCCCCAGCATTTT. It codes for CASSLEGVAGQPQHF.

V gene TRBV6-4 combines with J gene TRBJ2-3; D not certain. CDR1 is MRHNA, CDR2 SNTAGT, per germline. This CDR3 comprises 15 residues. With 5 bases removed from V and 0 bases from J, the gap between germline ends came to 12 bases. The CDR3 DNA is TGTGCCAGCAGTTTAAACCCGACAAGCACAGATACGCAGTATTTT. Encoded protein: CASSLNPTSTDTQYF.

The chain employs TRBV19 and TRBJ1-5; unclear D gene. V lost 9 bases and J 9 bases, leaving 12 bases between the germline ends. Germline-derived CDR1 and CDR2 are LNHDA and SQIVND (reference sequence). The CDR3 contains 11 residues. The CDR3 bases are TGTGCCAGCGGGGTGGTAGCGCCCCAGCATTTT. Translation: CASGVVAPQHF.

J is TRBJ1-2 and V is TRBV7-2; 11 bases align to TRBD1. The CDR3 consists of 14 residues. Losses at the gene ends were 3 bases for V and 8 bases for J; bases not matched to a gene: 5. Germline CDR1 SGHTA, CDR2 FQGNSA. The CDR3 region is CASSLGQGENGYTF. The CDR3 DNA reads as TGTGCCAGCAGCTTGGGACAGGGGGAAAACGGCTACACCTTC.

In DNA, the CDR3 is TGTGCCAGCAGCGAAGTTCCGGGACAGGGGGCGAAGGCAGATACGCAGTATTTT. It encodes CASSEVPGQGAKADTQYF. The chain carries TRBV7-9 and TRBJ2-3; 12 bases are a match to TRBD1. The germline V gene encodes CDR1 SEHNR and CDR2 FQNEAQ (reference sequence). Losses at the gene ends were 5 bases for V and 4 bases for J; bases not matched to a gene: 13. CDR3 length equals 18 residues.

The V call is TRBV7-9, the J call TRBJ2-5; TRBD2 aligns across 10 bases. The CDR3 runs to 14 residues. Losses at the gene ends were 5 bases for V and 3 bases for J; bases not matched to a gene: 3. Germline assignment: CDR1 SEHNR and CDR2 FQNEAQ (reference sequence). The CDR3 coding sequence is TGTGCCAGCAGCCTACTAGCGGGGAAAGAGACCCAGTACTTC. Protein: CASSLLAGKETQYF.

The V and J genes are TRBV27 and TRBJ2-1; D might be TRBD2 (5 bases). Germline V gene sequence: CDR1 MNHEY, CDR2 SMNVEV (reference sequence). The V gene lost 3 bases and the J gene lost 5 bases, with 8 bases spanning the gap. The CDR3 has 13 residues. The CDR3 loop reads CASSFSGDNEQFF. CDR3 DNA: TGTGCCAGCAGTTTTTCCGGGGACAATGAGCAGTTCTTC.

The chain employs TRBV18 and TRBJ2-1; 9 bases align to TRBD1. Losses at the gene ends were 3 bases for V and 8 bases for J; bases not matched to a gene: 8. The germline gives CDR1 KGHSH, CDR2 LQKENI. The CDR3 has 15 amino acids. This CDR3 reads CASSPYRDRDHEQFF. The CDR3 DNA follows: TGTGCCAGCTCACCCTACCGGGACAGGGACCATGAGCAGTTCTTC.

The V and J genes are TRBV4-1 and TRBJ1-1, with TRBD1 as a possible D gene (6 bases). The length of the CDR3 is 15 residues. Trimming stripped 8 bases from V and 1 base from J, with 17 bases between. Germline loops: CDR1 MGHRA, CDR2 YSYEKL. In nucleotides, the CDR3 is TGCGCCAGCCGCTTTACTACAGGGAGGAACACTGAAGCTTTCTTT. This gives the protein CASRFTTGRNTEAFF.

V gene TRBV28 combines with J gene TRBJ2-7, with 8 bases fitting TRBD2. J gave up 6 bases and V 6 bases, and 13 bases lay outside the gene matches. The CDR3 sequence is 15 residues long. CDR1 and CDR2 from the germline V gene are MDHEN and SYDVKM. Here the CDR3 DNA reads TGTGCCAGCAGAGGCCCCGGGACTAGTCGCGGCGAGCAGTACTTC. Translated: CASRGPGTSRGEQYF.

The chain joins TRBV7-6 to TRBJ1-5; 8 positions agree with TRBD1. J lost 4 bases, V lost 1 base, and 0 bases had no gene match. This CDR3 has 14 residues. Germline V gene sequence: CDR1 SGHVS, CDR2 FNYEAQ. The CDR3 is CASSLGDRNQPQHF. As DNA, the CDR3 is TGTGCCAGCAGCTTAGGGGACAGGAATCAGCCCCAGCATTTT.

The rearrangement links TRBV6-5 to TRBJ2-7; maybe TRBD2 (6 bases). The CDR3 consists of 12 residues. Trimming removed 6 bases from V and 10 bases from J, with 16 bases in between. Germline V gene lookup returns CDR1 MNHEY and CDR2 SVGAGI. This CDR3 is CASSTREREQYF. CDR3 sequence (DNA): TGTGCCAGCAGCACCCGGGAGAGGGAACAGTACTTC.

This chain joins TRBV5-1 and TRBJ2-7; D is possibly TRBD1 (5 bases). The CDR3 length is 13 residues. CDR1 and CDR2 (germline): SGHRS, YFSETQ. Trimming shortened V by 6 bases and J by 1 base, and 11 bases separated the two germline ends. CDR3 sequence: CASKKGISYEQYF. The CDR3 nucleotides are TGCGCCAGCAAGAAGGGGATTTCCTACGAGCAGTACTTC.

This clone appeared a few times. V usage is TRBV21-1 and J usage is TRBJ1-1. TRBV21-1 is deemed a pseudogene. This CDR3 is 10 amino acids long. Here the CDR3 reads CASSKSRAFF. In DNA form, the CDR3 reads TGTGCCAGCAGCAAATCCCGAGCTTTCTTT.

The rearrangement joins TRBV13 to TRBJ2-5; 8 bases are a match to TRBD2. The CDR3 extends over 14 amino acids. Per the germline V gene, CDR1 is PRHDT and CDR2 is FYEKMQ (reference sequence). J gave up 1 base and V 5 bases, and 3 bases lay outside the gene matches. CDR3 residues: CASSRRGGQETQYF. CDR3 DNA sequence: TGTGCCAGCAGCCGCCGGGGGGGCCAAGAGACCCAGTACTTC.

This clone was observed once. The chain is built from TRBV7-3 and TRBJ2-1; 11 nucleotides match TRBD2. Germline V gene data show CDR1 as SGHTA and CDR2 as FQGTGA. With V trimmed by 4 bases and J by 4 bases, 3 bases remained unmatched. The CDR3 length is 15 residues. Here the CDR3 reads CASSYRLAGYNEQFF. Written as DNA, the CDR3 is TGTGCCAGCAGCTATCGACTAGCGGGGTACAATGAGCAGTTCTTC.

The gene calls are TRBV4-2 and TRBJ2-1; TRBD2 agrees at 11 bases. Germline trimming cut 0 bases from V and 2 bases from J; bases unmatched to any gene: 0. CDR3 size: 16 residues. Germline values: CDR1 LGHNA, CDR2 YNFKEQ. The CDR3 bases are TGTGCCAGCAGCCAAGATAGCGGGGGGGCCTACAATGAGCAGTTCTTC. It yields the protein CASSQDSGGAYNEQFF.

The V and J genes are TRBV2 and TRBJ1-2; D is unresolved. Per germline, CDR1 SNHLY and CDR2 FYNNEI. Trimming removed 4 bases at V and 4 bases at J, with 7 bases between. CDR3 length: 12 amino acids. CDR3 sequence: CASSVPVYGYTF. For the CDR3, the DNA is TGTGCCAGCAGTGTACCGGTCTATGGCTACACCTTC.

Concerning this clone itself: The junction shows a germline mismatch at one end, possibly a read error. V gene TRBV7-7 combines with J gene TRBJ2-2; D ambiguous. CDR3 length: 13 residues. Germline values: CDR1 SSHAT, CDR2 FNYEAQ (reference sequence). This CDR3 is CASSLAYTGELFF. CDR3 sequence (DNA): TGTGCTAGCAGCTTAGCCTACACCGGGGAGCTGTTTTTT.